These T cell receptor beta chains were read from a single sample in a study of T cells after yellow fever vaccination. TCRdb recomputed calls from the 5' RACE reads with MiXCR, one row per CDR3 protein. The repertoire holds about 340,000 distinct CDR3 sequences, with roughly an eighth as singletons. Sequencing was performed on CD4+ T cells sorted from PBMCs, taken 15 days after the yellow fever booster vaccination. The receptors stem from a man aged 18 to 30 who received the YFV17D yellow fever vaccine. CDR3s include the opening cysteine and the closing phenylalanine or tryptophan. The order of the fields is CDR3 protein, CDR3 DNA, D gene, V gene, clone size, CDR3 length, J gene. D genes are given only for firm matches. Rows give clone size only sometimes, using once, few, many, or a class for an expanded clone.

CDR3aa: CASRPGTGGYTF; CDR3nt: TGTGCCAGCAGACCCGGGACAGGAGGCTACACCTTC; d_gene: TRBD1; v_gene: TRBV6-5; abundance: -; len: 12; j_gene: TRBJ1-2
CDR3aa: CASSGDRGNSGANVLTF; CDR3nt: TGTGCCAGCAGCGGGGACAGGGGAAACTCTGGGGCCAACGTCCTGACTTTC; d_gene: TRBD1; v_gene: TRBV3-1; abundance: few; len: 17; j_gene: TRBJ2-6
CDR3aa: CSAPRTGGHEQFF; CDR3nt: TGCAGTGCGCCGAGGACAGGCGGGCATGAGCAGTTCTTC; d_gene: TRBD1; v_gene: TRBV20-1; abundance: -; len: 13; j_gene: TRBJ2-1
CDR3aa: CASSAQGSGTEAFF; CDR3nt: TGTGCCAGCAGCGCACAGGGATCGGGCACTGAAGCTTTCTTT; d_gene: -; v_gene: TRBV7-6; abundance: -; len: 14; j_gene: TRBJ1-1
CDR3aa: CASSQGPDNEQFF; CDR3nt: TGTGCCAGCAGCCAAGGGCCTGACAATGAGCAGTTCTTC; d_gene: -; v_gene: TRBV4-2; abundance: few; len: 13; j_gene: TRBJ2-1
CDR3aa: CASSISGTGLTEAFF; CDR3nt: TGTGCCAGCAGTATATCCGGGACAGGGTTGACTGAAGCTTTCTTT; d_gene: TRBD1; v_gene: TRBV5-4; abundance: -; len: 15; j_gene: TRBJ1-1
CDR3aa: CASSTGTGVYQLQPQHF; CDR3nt: TGTGCCAGCAGTACCGGGACAGGGGTCTACCAACTTCAGCCCCAGCATTTT; d_gene: TRBD1; v_gene: TRBV12-3/TRBV12-4; abundance: few; len: 17; j_gene: TRBJ1-5
CDR3aa: CASSSRTSRDTQYF; CDR3nt: TGTGCCAGCAGCTCCCGGACTTCCCGAGATACGCAGTATTTT; d_gene: -; v_gene: TRBV5-6; abundance: few; len: 14; j_gene: TRBJ2-3
CDR3aa: CASSYSIRGDLYNEQFF; CDR3nt: TGTGCCAGCAGTTACTCGATTCGGGGAGACTTGTACAATGAGCAGTTCTTC; d_gene: -; v_gene: TRBV6-6; abundance: -; len: 17; j_gene: TRBJ2-1
CDR3aa: CASRDRGMNTEAFF; CDR3nt: TGTGCCAGCAGGGACAGGGGGATGAACACTGAAGCTTTCTTT; d_gene: TRBD1; v_gene: TRBV6-5; abundance: -; len: 14; j_gene: TRBJ1-1
CDR3aa: CSARDRTVNTEAFF; CDR3nt: TGCAGTGCTAGAGATCGGACGGTGAACACTGAAGCTTTCTTT; d_gene: -; v_gene: TRBV20-1; abundance: few; len: 14; j_gene: TRBJ1-1
CDR3aa: CASSYSGAQNQPQHF; CDR3nt: TGTGCCAGCAGTTACTCTGGGGCGCAGAATCAGCCCCAGCATTTT; d_gene: -; v_gene: TRBV6-5; abundance: few; len: 15; j_gene: TRBJ1-5
CDR3aa: CASSLFGDTEAFF; CDR3nt: TGTGCCAGCAGTTTATTCGGGGATACTGAAGCTTTCTTT; d_gene: -; v_gene: TRBV28; abundance: -; len: 13; j_gene: TRBJ1-1
CDR3aa: CAISDVRVPYGYTF; CDR3nt: TGTGCCATCAGTGATGTCCGGGTGCCCTATGGCTACACCTTC; d_gene: -; v_gene: TRBV10-3; abundance: -; len: 14; j_gene: TRBJ1-2
CDR3aa: CASSVPSTDTQYF; CDR3nt: TGTGCCAGCAGTGTACCTAGCACAGATACGCAGTATTTT; d_gene: -; v_gene: TRBV25-1; abundance: -; len: 13; j_gene: TRBJ2-3
CDR3aa: CASSLQGPGNQPQHF; CDR3nt: TGTGCCAGCAGTCTACAGGGTCCGGGCAATCAGCCCCAGCATTTT; d_gene: -; v_gene: TRBV6-2/TRBV6-3; abundance: -; len: 15; j_gene: TRBJ1-5
CDR3aa: CASSLSASVDSPLHF; CDR3nt: TGTGCCAGCAGCCTCTCCGCGTCGGTGGATTCACCCCTCCACTTT; d_gene: -; v_gene: TRBV7-2; abundance: many; len: 15; j_gene: TRBJ1-6
CDR3aa: CASNQGYSNTEAFF; CDR3nt: TGCGCCAGCAACCAGGGTTATTCGAACACTGAAGCTTTCTTT; d_gene: -; v_gene: TRBV5-1; abundance: -; len: 14; j_gene: TRBJ1-1
CDR3aa: CASSRAGNEKLFF; CDR3nt: TGTGCCAGCAGCCGGGCAGGGAACGAAAAACTGTTTTTT; d_gene: -; v_gene: TRBV14; abundance: -; len: 13; j_gene: TRBJ1-4
CDR3aa: CASSFGFPDTQYF; CDR3nt: TGTGCCAGCAGCTTTGGGTTCCCCGATACGCAGTATTTT; d_gene: -; v_gene: TRBV7-2; abundance: few; len: 13; j_gene: TRBJ2-3
CDR3aa: CASSLDPGANYGYTF; CDR3nt: TGTGCCAGCAGCTTAGACCCAGGAGCTAACTATGGCTACACCTTC; d_gene: -; v_gene: TRBV11-2; abundance: many; len: 15; j_gene: TRBJ1-2
CDR3aa: CASSLEGAATDTQYF; CDR3nt: TGTGCCAGCAGCTTAGAAGGGGCCGCCACAGATACGCAGTATTTT; d_gene: -; v_gene: TRBV7-8; abundance: few; len: 15; j_gene: TRBJ2-3